Detailed here is one TCR beta chain. CDR3 size: 15 residues. V shed 0 bases and J shed 1 base, with 9 bases lying between them. Germline lookup yields CDR1 LNHNV and CDR2 YYDKDF (reference sequence). This sample is drawn from a study of blood T cell repertoires in COVID-19. Per the study methods: By means of reference gene primer amplification, nucleated cell counts were estimated. The table came from immunoSEQ multiplex PCR; TCRdb's copy has only in-frame clones and leaves some out. The V and J calls and the clone size are those of that table, but D and trimming were determined from the DNA. The table shows more than 300,000 clones, with 88% occurring only once.

This TCR derives from a woman in her 30s with COVID-19, enrolled during active disease. Sample: peripheral blood. The rearrangement links TRBV15 to TRBJ2-5, with a tentative D call TRBD2 (6 bases). CDR3 sequence: CATSRDAGPQETQYF. CDR3 bases: TGTGCCACCAGCAGAGATGCGGGGCCCCAAGAGACCCAGTACTTC.